The 29 T cell receptor beta chains below were found in one sample sequenced in a study of blood T cell repertoires in COVID-19. Method: immunoSEQ multiplex PCR; TCRdb's copy keeps in-frame clones and lacks some. This sample has some 350,000 clones, with 85% to 90% found just once. The sample comprised PBMCs or T cells enriched from blood (not recorded which). These receptors were taken from a man aged 18 to 35 who had recovered from COVID-19.

This chain links TRBV5-8 with TRBJ1-5; D gene ambiguous. Trimming left V 4 bases short and J 0 bases short, with 11 bases between. This CDR3 has 15 residues. Germline V gives CDR1 SGHTS, CDR2 YDEGEE. CDR3 region: CASSSFSYSNQPQHF. CDR3 nucleotide sequence: TGTGCCAGCAGCAGTTTCTCCTATAGCAATCAGCCCCAGCATTTT. The entire variable domain, with the rest obtained from reference TRBV5-8 and TRBJ1-5, is as follows: EAGVTQSPTHLIKTRGQQATLRCSPISGHTSVYWYQQALGLGLQFLLWYDEGEERNRGNFPPRFSGRQFPNYSSELNVNALELEDSALYLCASSSFSYSNQPQHFGDGTRLSIL.

This sequence joins TRBV7-2 and TRBJ1-1, with a possible D match to TRBD1 (6 bases). V lost 1 base and J lost 10, with 13 bases in between. The CDR3 consists of 13 residues. CDR1 SGHTA and CDR2 FQGNSA come from the germline V gene. CDR3 in DNA: TGTGCCAGCAGCTTAGTGAGGGGAGGGGGAGCTTTCTTT. Its protein is CASSLVRGGGAFF. The whole variable domain, filled in from reference TRBV7-2 and TRBJ1-1, reads GAGVSQSPSNKVTEKGKDVELRCDPISGHTALYWYRQSLGQGLEFLIYFQGNSAPDKSGLPSDRFSAERTGGSVSTLTIQRTQQEDSAVYLCASSLVRGGGAFFGQGTRLTVV.

The chain combines TRBV7-3 with TRBJ2-5; D not certain. The CDR3 contains 13 residues. Germline lookup yields CDR1 SGHTA and CDR2 FQGTGA. V shed 1 base and J shed 2 bases, with 5 bases lying between them. The CDR3 reads CASSLNLQETQYF. CDR3 bases: TGTGCCAGCAGCTTAAACCTACAAGAGACCCAGTACTTC.

The gene calls are TRBV5-1 and TRBJ1-4, with D hard to call. The length of the CDR3 is 14 residues. Trimming left V 7 bases short and J 2 bases short, with 12 bases between. CDR1 and CDR2 from the germline V gene are SGHRS and YFSETQ. The CDR3 sequence: CASREPLTNEKLFF. The DNA for the CDR3 is TGCGCCAGCCGGGAGCCACTGACTAATGAAAAACTGTTTTTT.

The V call is TRBV7-2, the J call TRBJ1-1; D may be TRBD1 (5 bases). Trimming cost V 5 bases and J 4 bases, with 17 bases left between them. The CDR3 is made up of 15 amino acids. Germline CDR1 reads SGHTA; CDR2 reads FQGNSA. DNA for the CDR3: TGTGCCAGCAGCGCGGGACCGCCCGCGGGCACTGAAGCTTTCTTT. This encodes CASSAGPPAGTEAFF.

This chain uses TRBV6-5 with TRBJ1-2; D may be TRBD1 (6 bases). CDR1 MNHEY and CDR2 SVGAGI come from the germline V gene. Trimming cost V 5 bases and J 5 bases, with 18 bases left between them. This CDR3 is 15 amino acids long. CDR3 loop: CASSPSITGNYGYTF. CDR3 in DNA: TGTGCCAGCAGTCCCTCCATTACAGGGAATTATGGCTACACCTTC.

In this sample, this clone turned up once. This chain joins TRBV9 and TRBJ1-3; 9 nucleotides align to TRBD1. The CDR3 spans 19 residues. CDR1 is SGDLS, CDR2 YYNGEE, per germline. V lost 0 bases to trimming and J lost 8 bases; unmatched junction nucleotides: 18. DNA for the CDR3: TGTGCCAGCAGCGTAGGAGGGACAGGGTTGAAACTGGTAAGACACACCATATATTTT. It codes for CASSVGGTGLKLVRHTIYF.

This clone was detected only once. The chain recombines TRBV5-1 with TRBJ2-3; 12 bases agree with TRBD2. The CDR3 loop spans 19 amino acids. In germline, CDR1 is SGHRS, CDR2 YFSETQ. Trimming took 4 bases from V and 3 from J; bases not matched to a gene: 15. This CDR3 is CASSIGQGASGGATDTQYF. DNA of the CDR3: TGCGCCAGCAGCATAGGACAGGGTGCTAGCGGGGGGGCGACAGATACGCAGTATTTT.

This clone was seen just once. V is TRBV18 and J is TRBJ2-5; 10 bases are a match to TRBD2. The CDR3 runs 17 residues. Germline V gene data show CDR1 as KGHSH and CDR2 as LQKENI. Trimming cost V 5 bases and J 7 bases; bases outside gene matches: 16. This chain's CDR3 is CASSTALAGVWVRTQYF. In nucleotides, the CDR3 is TGTGCCAGCTCAACCGCGCTAGCGGGAGTCTGGGTCCGGACCCAGTACTTC. The full variable domain, in which reference TRBV18 and TRBJ2-5 provide the parts outside the CDR3, is NAGVMQNPRHLVRRRGQEARLRCSPMKGHSHVYWYRQLPEEGLKFMVYLQKENIIDESGMPKERFSAEFPKEGPSILRIQQVVRGDSAAYFCASSTALAGVWVRTQYFGPGTRLLVL.

The genes are TRBV12-3 or TRBV12-4 and TRBJ2-5, with D uncertain. V was clipped by 3 bases and J by 1 base, with 6 bases between them. The CDR3 extends over 13 amino acids. The CDR3 reads CASSFKLQETQYF. CDR3 DNA: TGTGCCAGCAGTTTTAAGCTCCAAGAGACCCAGTACTTC.

The chain employs TRBV28 and TRBJ1-5; a possible D gene is TRBD1 (6 bases). The CDR3 has 15 amino acids. CDR1 and CDR2 from the germline V gene are MDHEN and SYDVKM. Deletions cut 7 bases from V and 9 bases from J, with 22 bases between. CDR3: CASIPNGGADGPQHF. CDR3 DNA: TGTGCCAGCATCCCTAATGGGGGGGCTGACGGGCCCCAGCATTTT.

The gene calls are TRBV28 and TRBJ1-5, with 7 bases matching TRBD1. CDR1 and CDR2 (germline): MDHEN, SYDVKM. With V trimmed by 5 bases and J by 4 bases, 8 bases remained unmatched. This CDR3 contains 15 residues. Written as DNA, the CDR3 is TGTGCCAGCAGTGCCAGACAGGGATTAAATCAGCCCCAGCATTTT. This sequence encodes CASSARQGLNQPQHF.

This clone was counted between two and nine times. V gene TRBV5-6 combines with J gene TRBJ1-6; no definite D call. Germline values: CDR1 SGHDT, CDR2 YYEEEE. Trimming shortened V by 1 base and J by 0 bases, and 8 bases separated the two germline ends. The CDR3 sequence is 16 residues long. CDR3 nucleotides: TGTGCCAGCAGCTTGTTTAGGAGCTCCTATAATTCACCCCTCCACTTT. Translating gives CASSLFRSSYNSPLHF.

This chain uses TRBV7-3 with TRBJ2-7; D remains ambiguous. V was shortened by 2 bases and J by 7 bases, with 15 bases between the two germline ends. In germline, CDR1 is SGHTA, CDR2 FQGTGA. There are 14 residues in the CDR3. The CDR3 nucleotides read TGTGCCAGCAGCTTATCCGCACAGTCTCGAGAGCAGTACTTC. Amino acids: CASSLSAQSREQYF.

This clone was observed once. The chain links TRBV15 to TRBJ2-7, with a possible D match to TRBD1 (6 bases). This CDR3 contains 13 residues. Germline values: CDR1 LNHNV, CDR2 YYDKDF (reference sequence). The V end lost 4 bases, the J end lost 7 bases, and 14 bases lay between the germline ends. CDR3 sequence reads: CATSKIGQKEQYF. The CDR3 nucleotides read TGTGCCACCAGCAAGATAGGACAGAAAGAGCAGTACTTC.

The chain links TRBV10-3 to TRBJ1-1; no clear D. Germline loops: CDR1 ENHRY, CDR2 SYGVKD. Trimming removed 4 bases at V and 1 base at J, with 7 bases between. The CDR3 has 13 residues. The chain's CDR3 is CAISVSGNTEAFF. The DNA for the CDR3 is TGTGCCATCAGTGTATCAGGGAACACTGAAGCTTTCTTT.

A few counts support this clone. The chain carries TRBV6-2 or TRBV6-3 and TRBJ1-5; 10 bases match TRBD1. The V segment lost 6 bases and the J segment 7 bases; nucleotides outside the gene matches: 3. The CDR3 covers 13 residues. CDR1 is MNHEY and CDR2 is SVGEGT in the germline V gene. Here the CDR3 reads CASSGTGDQPQHF. Written as DNA, the CDR3 is TGTGCCAGCAGCGGGACAGGGGACCAGCCCCAGCATTTT.

V usage is TRBV28 and J usage is TRBJ1-6, with 8 bases lining up with TRBD1. Per germline, CDR1 MDHEN and CDR2 SYDVKM. This CDR3 comprises 14 residues. The V segment lost 6 bases and the J segment 10 bases; nucleotides outside the gene matches: 8. CDR3: CASSHDRGGSPLHF. For the CDR3, the DNA is TGTGCCAGCAGCCACGACAGGGGAGGATCACCCCTCCACTTT.

This rearrangement joins TRBV6-2 or TRBV6-3 to TRBJ2-3; perhaps TRBD2 as D (5 bases). The germline V and J ends were trimmed by 2 bases and 1 base, with 7 bases remaining between them. This CDR3 comprises 14 residues. The V gene's germline CDR1 is MNHEY and CDR2 SVGEGT. This CDR3 reads CASSYRRGTDTQYF. The CDR3 nucleotides are TGTGCCAGCAGTTACCGGCGGGGCACAGATACGCAGTATTTT.

The chain uses TRBV2 and TRBJ2-5, with D possibly being TRBD2 (7 bases). Germline CDR1 reads SNHLY; CDR2 reads FYNNEI. This CDR3 is built from 15 residues. V was clipped by 3 bases and J by 1 base, with 12 bases between them. The CDR3 DNA reads as TGTGCCAGCAGTGAGTGGGGGGGCCTCCAAGAGACCCAGTACTTC. It specifies CASSEWGGLQETQYF.

This chain uses TRBV5-1 with TRBJ1-5; D call uncertain. CDR3 size: 14 residues. The germline V gene encodes CDR1 SGHRS and CDR2 YFSETQ. Trimming pared 0 bases from V and 5 bases from J, leaving 9 bases between. The CDR3 nucleotides read TGCGCCAGCAGCTTGGACGCCGGGGATCAGCCCCAGCATTTT. Amino acids: CASSLDAGDQPQHF.

The count of this clone is one. The chain recombines TRBV11-3 with TRBJ2-7; 13 bases fit TRBD2. The germline CDR1 and CDR2 sequences are SGHNT and YENEEA. V lost 5 bases, J lost 7 bases, and 11 bases stayed unmatched. The CDR3 is 16 residues long. CDR3 sequence reads: CASSPGTSGTSGEQYF. In DNA, the CDR3 is TGTGCCAGCAGCCCGGGGACTAGCGGGACCTCAGGGGAGCAGTACTTC.

This clone came up a few times. The J gene is TRBJ1-2, the V gene TRBV10-2, with TRBD1 matching 7 bases. CDR3 size: 13 residues. V was clipped by 0 bases and J by 12 bases; unmatched bases: 7. The germline CDR1 and CDR2 sequences are WSHSY and SAAADI. The CDR3 loop reads CASSESEGARNTF. The DNA of the CDR3 is TGCGCCAGCAGTGAGTCGGAGGGGGCGCGGAACACCTTC.

This clone has a handful of counts. The chain combines TRBV6-5 with TRBJ1-3; TRBD1 aligns across 7 bases. Germline V CDR1 and CDR2: MNHEY, SVGAGI. Trimming took 6 bases from V and 0 from J; bases not matched to a gene: 5. This CDR3 is built from 15 residues. The CDR3 sequence: CASSTGANSGNTIYF. The CDR3 DNA reads TGTGCCAGCAGCACAGGGGCTAACTCTGGAAACACCATATATTTT.

The gene calls are TRBV9 and TRBJ2-7, with 10 bases aligning to TRBD2. V shed 4 bases, J shed 5 bases, and the junction held 12 bases outside the gene matches. The CDR3 has 16 residues. CDR1 is SGDLS, CDR2 YYNGEE, per germline. The CDR3 region has the DNA TGTGCCAGCAGCACCCCCAAAGCTAGCGGGAGCCACGAGCAGTACTTC. Translated: CASSTPKASGSHEQYF.

The J gene is TRBJ1-6, the V gene TRBV7-9, with a tentative D call TRBD1 (5 bases). The CDR3 extends over 14 amino acids. V was shortened by 5 bases and J by 7 bases, with 12 bases between the two germline ends. The germline V gene has CDR1 SEHNR and CDR2 FQNEAQ (reference sequence). The DNA of the CDR3 is TGTGCCAGCAGCCCCCCGACAGACAATTCACCCCTCCACTTT. Its translation: CASSPPTDNSPLHF.

The V gene is TRBV11-2, the J gene TRBJ2-7; D is undetermined. The CDR3 is made up of 13 amino acids. V was shortened by 5 bases and J by 4 bases, with 12 bases between the two germline ends. Germline lookup yields CDR1 SGHAT and CDR2 FQNNGV. The CDR3 loop is CASSPMRLYEQYF. CDR3 sequence (DNA): TGTGCCAGCAGCCCGATGCGGCTATACGAGCAGTACTTC.

The genes are TRBV25-1 and TRBJ2-3; D is perhaps TRBD2 (5 bases). This CDR3 has 14 residues. The germline V and J ends were trimmed by 3 bases and 5 bases, with 12 bases remaining between them. Germline loops: CDR1 MGHDK, CDR2 SYGVNS. In DNA form, the CDR3 reads TGTGCCAGCAGTGATAGAGGGCCCCTAGATACGCAGTATTTT. Translating it yields CASSDRGPLDTQYF.

This chain joins TRBV2 and TRBJ1-4; D is unclear. The germline gives CDR1 SNHLY, CDR2 FYNNEI. V lost 4 bases and J 0 bases, leaving 6 bases between the germline ends. CDR3 length: 14 residues. Written as DNA, the CDR3 is TGTGCCAGCAGTGGGGCCACAACTAATGAAAAACTGTTTTTT. Its protein is CASSGATTNEKLFF.